The 9 T cell receptor beta chains below all came from one sample that was sequenced in a study of shared clonotypes between healthy human individuals. Generated by immunoSEQ multiplex PCR, the TCRdb table keeps only in-frame clones and is missing some. The sample has about 1 million clones; around 74% are singletons. Sequencing was done on a sample of memory CD4+ T cells sorted from blood. Subset of the sample: CD45RA-negative fraction. Every receptor here comes from a man aged 18-30 years in good health.

The DNA for the CDR3 is TGTGCCAGCAGCTTATACGTCGATCAAGAGACCCAGTACTTC. Its translation is CASSLYVDQETQYF. This rearrangement joins TRBV7-9 to TRBJ2-5, with D hard to call. This CDR3 is 14 amino acids long. CDR1 is SEHNR and CDR2 is FQNEAQ in the germline V gene (reference sequence). Trimming removed 2 bases at V and 2 bases at J, with 9 bases between. Based on the CDR3 plus reference TRBV7-9 and TRBJ2-5, the full variable domain is DTGVSQNPRHKITKRGQNVTFRCDPISEHNRLYWYRQTLGQGPEFLTYFQNEAQLEKSRLLSDRFSAERPKGSFSTLEIQRTEQGDSAMYLCASSLYVDQETQYFGPGTRLLVL.

The J gene is TRBJ2-2, the V gene TRBV5-1; 13 nucleotides align to TRBD2. Germline CDR1 is SGHRS and CDR2 is YFSETQ. This CDR3 has 18 residues. With V trimmed by 3 bases and J by 4 bases, 9 bases remained unmatched. For the CDR3, the DNA is TGCGCCAGCAGCTCCTCGACTAGCGGGGGGTCGGGCACCGGGGAGCTGTTTTTT. Residues: CASSSSTSGGSGTGELFF.

CDR3 DNA sequence: TGTGCCAGCCTTGCGACAGGGGAATACGAGCAGTACTTC. Its translation: CASLATGEYEQYF. The chain has TRBV6-5 and TRBJ2-7; the match to TRBD1 covers 8 bases. The J segment lost 4 bases and the V segment lost 8 bases, leaving 7 bases of the junction unmatched. The germline CDR1 and CDR2 sequences are MNHEY and SVGAGI. CDR3 length equals 13 residues.

As to this clone: A much larger clone sits a single nucleotide away, making a read error possible. The chain combines TRBV14 with TRBJ2-5, with D unclear. Germline CDR1 reads SGHDN; CDR2 reads FVKESK. V gave up 3 bases and J gave up 3 bases, with 2 bases separating them. There are 11 residues in the CDR3. CDR3 in amino acids: CASSHKETQYF. CDR3 bases: TGTGCCAGCAGCCATAAAGAGACCCAGTACTTC.

The chain links TRBV10-2 to TRBJ1-2; D possibly corresponds to TRBD1 (5 bases). The CDR3 has 13 amino acids. Looked up from germline, CDR1 is WSHSY and CDR2 is SAAADI. V gave up 0 bases and J gave up 8 bases, with 10 bases separating them. CDR3 residues: CASSESKGIGYTF. The CDR3 DNA follows: TGCGCCAGCAGTGAGTCGAAGGGGATCGGCTACACCTTC.

The gene calls are TRBV5-4 and TRBJ1-6; tentative D call: TRBD1 (5 bases). Germline CDR1 SGHNT, CDR2 YYREEE (reference sequence). This CDR3 has 16 residues. V lost 3 bases and J lost 6, with 16 bases in between. CDR3 coding DNA: TGTGCCAGCAGCTCGGACCTCCAAGGGGCTAATTCACCCCTCCACTTT. Residues: CASSSDLQGANSPLHF.

V and J are TRBV29-1 and TRBJ1-1, with D uncertain. V lost 7 bases to trimming and J lost 0 bases, with 15 bases between them. This CDR3 contains 14 residues. Germline CDR1 is SQVTM and CDR2 is ANQGSEA. CDR3 DNA sequence: TGCAGCGCAAGACACTCGGGGATGAACACTGAAGCTTTCTTT. Translated: CSARHSGMNTEAFF.

A note on this clone: In the same sample, other DNA sequences code for this CDR3. V usage is TRBV2 and J usage is TRBJ2-5, with a tentative D call TRBD2 (5 bases). V shed 0 bases and J shed 1 base, with 9 bases lying between them. Germline CDR1 reads SNHLY; CDR2 reads FYNNEI. The CDR3 sequence is 15 residues long. CDR3 coding DNA: TGTGCCAGCAGTGAAGCCCCCCGGGGCCAAGAGACCCAGTACTTC. Protein: CASSEAPRGQETQYF. Supplemented by reference TRBV2 and TRBJ2-5, the full variable domain reads EPEVTQTPSHQVTQMGQEVILRCVPISNHLYFYWYRQILGQKVEFLVSFYNNEISEKSEIFDDQFSVERPDGSNFTLKIRSTKLEDSAMYFCASSEAPRGQETQYFGPGTRLLVL.

The V call is TRBV7-2, the J call TRBJ2-1, with D possibly being TRBD1 (6 bases). The CDR3 is 14 amino acids. V lost 5 bases, J lost 6 bases, and 14 bases lay in between. CDR1 and CDR2 (germline): SGHTA, FQGNSA. CDR3 nucleotide sequence: TGTGCCAGCAGCCCTGGGGGCCTCCTCAATGAGCAGTTCTTC. Amino acids: CASSPGGLLNEQFF.